Shown below are 14 T cell receptor beta chains from a single sample sequenced in a study of T cell repertoires in cytomegalovirus infection (dated 2019 in TCRdb). Antigen specificity for these receptors is unknown. In light of the paper, this sample's treatment or condition label describes: in vitro stimulation with specific CMV peptide epitopes to enrich CMV-specific T cells. The data were produced on an Illumina HiSeq 1500. TCRdb reprocessing: public reads trimmed at Q25 with fastp, clones called with MiXCR, in-frame beta chains kept. CDR3 protein duplicates are merged, each entry listing the most common genes and DNA. The table for this sample lists a few hundred thousand distinct CDR3 sequences; around a third of them were counted only once. The ten largest account for about 13% of the sample. The material was cultured PBMCs, obtained from culture after CMV antigen stimulation. Receptor source: a human donor in good health (CMV status not recorded). Some clones in this sample may be carry-over from other donors' samples.

V is TRBV11-2 and J is TRBJ1-6, with D tentatively TRBD1 (6 bases). Trimming removed 5 bases at V and 9 bases at J, with 32 bases between. The CDR3 is 20 residues long. CDR1 SGHAT and CDR2 FQNNGV come from the germline V gene. The CDR3 sequence: CASSLHGGGRVPGRGSPLHF. In DNA form, the CDR3 reads TGTGCCAGCAGCCTCCACGGTGGGGGCCGGGTACCTGGACGGGGTTCACCCCTCCACTTT.

The CDR3 loop reads CASSLADGGYTF. The CDR3 DNA reads as TGTGCCAGCAGCTTAGCCGACGGCGGCTACACCTTC. This sequence joins TRBV7-8 and TRBJ1-2; D gene ambiguous. V was cut by 0 bases and J by 8 bases, with 7 bases left in between. Looked up from germline, CDR1 is SGHVS and CDR2 is FQNEAQ. The CDR3 runs 12 residues.

The chain carries TRBV7-4 and TRBJ1-4, with a weak D call TRBD1 (6 bases). Germline V gene lookup returns CDR1 SGHVT and CDR2 SQSDAQ. The CDR3 length is 15 residues. Trimming cost V 5 bases and J 6 bases, with 16 bases left between them. Here the CDR3 DNA reads TGTGCCAGCAGCGCCCAGACAGGACGGGATGAAAAACTGTTTTTT. Its translation is CASSAQTGRDEKLFF.

J is TRBJ2-5 and V is TRBV9, with 8 bases lining up with TRBD1. Germline V gives CDR1 SGDLS, CDR2 YYNGEE. V lost 0 bases, J lost 1 base, and 2 bases stayed unmatched. This CDR3 is built from 15 residues. CDR3 nucleotide sequence: TGTGCCAGCAGCGTAGATGGGACAGGCCAAGAGACCCAGTACTTC. Amino acids: CASSVDGTGQETQYF.

This clonotype was recorded many times. The V call is TRBV14, the J call TRBJ2-2, with D unclear. CDR3 length equals 15 residues. The V gene's germline CDR1 is SGHDN and CDR2 FVKESK. Trimming pared 3 bases from V and 5 bases from J, leaving 13 bases between. The CDR3 reads CASSHPAGVTGELFF. CDR3 DNA: TGTGCCAGCAGCCACCCAGCTGGCGTAACCGGGGAGCTGTTTTTT.

This clonotype was found a few times. The chain uses TRBV20-1 and TRBJ2-5, with TRBD2 matching over 13 bases. CDR3 length equals 12 residues. Germline assignment: CDR1 DFQATT and CDR2 SNEGSKA (reference sequence). CDR3 sequence: CSRLAGGGTQYF. The CDR3 DNA reads as TGCAGCAGACTAGCGGGAGGTGGGACCCAGTACTTC.

The chain employs TRBV7-6 and TRBJ2-5; a possible D gene is TRBD2 (6 bases). This CDR3 contains 16 residues. V lost 5 bases to trimming and J lost 4 bases, with 20 bases between them. Germline values: CDR1 SGHVS, CDR2 FNYEAQ. DNA for the CDR3: TGTGCCAGCAGCCCTGCAGTAGCGGAGATCGGAGAGACCCAGTACTTC. Residues: CASSPAVAEIGETQYF.

The V call is TRBV24-1, the J call TRBJ2-3, with a weak D call TRBD2 (5 bases). The CDR3 sequence is 16 residues long. The germline V and J ends were trimmed by 3 bases and 4 bases, with 16 bases remaining between them. Germline CDR1 KGHDR, CDR2 SFDVKD. The chain's CDR3 is CATSDPSPGGSDTQYF. The CDR3 DNA reads as TGTGCCACCAGTGATCCTTCCCCAGGAGGTTCAGATACGCAGTATTTT.

This clonotype was recorded a few times. The chain carries TRBV14 and TRBJ2-3, with unresolved D. Germline assignment: CDR1 SGHDN and CDR2 FVKESK. The V end was cut by 0 bases, the J end by 2 bases, with 15 bases between. The CDR3 length is 17 residues. The DNA for the CDR3 is TGTGCCAGCAGCCAAGATCTGCTAGTTCCCTTCACAGATACGCAGTATTTT. It encodes CASSQDLLVPFTDTQYF.

The chain couples TRBV7-2 to TRBJ1-2; 9 nucleotides agree with TRBD1. The CDR3 sequence is 14 residues long. Germline loops: CDR1 SGHTA, CDR2 FQGNSA. The V and J ends lost 5 bases and 8 bases, in that order; junction bases with no gene match: 9. This CDR3 reads CASSIPQGAEGYTF. CDR3 DNA: TGTGCCAGCAGCATACCACAGGGGGCGGAGGGCTACACCTTC.

The genes are TRBV5-6 and TRBJ1-2; tentatively, D is TRBD1 (6 bases). The CDR3 has 13 residues. Germline loops: CDR1 SGHDT, CDR2 YYEEEE. The V end lost 5 bases, the J end lost 6 bases, and 14 bases lay between the germline ends. CDR3: CASSPTGIHGYTF. CDR3 sequence (DNA): TGTGCCAGCAGTCCCACAGGGATTCATGGCTACACCTTC.

The rearrangement links TRBV14 to TRBJ1-4; TRBD1 aligns across 7 bases. Germline V gene sequence: CDR1 SGHDN, CDR2 FVKESK. The ends lost 2 bases at V and 6 bases at J; junction bases unmatched: 6. The CDR3 has 15 amino acids. CDR3 nucleotide sequence: TGTGCCAGCAGCCAACGCCAGGGGGTTTATGAAAAACTGTTTTTT. This encodes CASSQRQGVYEKLFF.

The rearrangement joins TRBV7-9 to TRBJ2-5, with 7 bases that match TRBD2. Trimming removed 3 bases from V and 2 bases from J; junction bases left unmatched: 6. Germline V CDR1 and CDR2: SEHNR, FQNEAQ (reference sequence). The CDR3 has 15 residues. Here the CDR3 DNA reads TGTGCCAGCAGCTTGTCACGGGGGGAGCAAGAGACCCAGTACTTC. It yields the protein CASSLSRGEQETQYF.

The genes are TRBV2 and TRBJ2-2; no firm D call. V lost 3 bases to trimming and J lost 6 bases, with 2 bases between them. The CDR3 sequence is 11 residues long. Germline CDR1 and CDR2: SNHLY and FYNNEI. The CDR3 nucleotides read TGTGCCAGCAGTGATCCCGGGGAGCTGTTTTTT. It codes for CASSDPGELFF.